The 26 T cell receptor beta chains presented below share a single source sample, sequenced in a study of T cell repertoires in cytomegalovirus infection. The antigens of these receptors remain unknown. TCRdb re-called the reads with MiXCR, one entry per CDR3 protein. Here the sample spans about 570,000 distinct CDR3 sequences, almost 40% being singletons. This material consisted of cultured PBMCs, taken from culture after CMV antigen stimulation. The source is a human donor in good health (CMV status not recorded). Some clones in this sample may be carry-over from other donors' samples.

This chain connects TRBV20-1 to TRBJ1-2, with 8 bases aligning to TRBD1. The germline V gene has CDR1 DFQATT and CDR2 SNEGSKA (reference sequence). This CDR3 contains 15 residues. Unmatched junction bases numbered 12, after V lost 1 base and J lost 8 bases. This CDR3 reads CSARVGQGMFEGYTF. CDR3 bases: TGCAGTGCTAGAGTCGGACAGGGTATGTTCGAAGGCTACACCTTC.

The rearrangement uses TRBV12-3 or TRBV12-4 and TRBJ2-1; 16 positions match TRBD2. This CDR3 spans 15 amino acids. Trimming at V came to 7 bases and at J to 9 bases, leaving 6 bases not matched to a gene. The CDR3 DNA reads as TGTGCCAGCACCGGGACTAGCGGGAGGGCCCTTGAGCAGTTCTTC. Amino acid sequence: CASTGTSGRALEQFF.

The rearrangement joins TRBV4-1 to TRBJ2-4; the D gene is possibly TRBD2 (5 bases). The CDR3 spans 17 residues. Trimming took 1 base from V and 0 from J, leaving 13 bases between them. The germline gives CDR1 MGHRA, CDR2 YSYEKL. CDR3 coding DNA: TGCGCCAGCAGCCAAGGGTCGAGCGGAGTAGCCAAAAACATTCAGTACTTC. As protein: CASSQGSSGVAKNIQYF.

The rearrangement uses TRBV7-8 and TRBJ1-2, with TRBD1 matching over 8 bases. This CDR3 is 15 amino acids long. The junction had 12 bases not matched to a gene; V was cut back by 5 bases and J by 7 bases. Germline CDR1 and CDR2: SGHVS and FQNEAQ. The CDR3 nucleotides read TGTGCCAGCAGCCCGCGGGACAGGCTCCAGGGTGGCTACACCTTC. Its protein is CASSPRDRLQGGYTF.

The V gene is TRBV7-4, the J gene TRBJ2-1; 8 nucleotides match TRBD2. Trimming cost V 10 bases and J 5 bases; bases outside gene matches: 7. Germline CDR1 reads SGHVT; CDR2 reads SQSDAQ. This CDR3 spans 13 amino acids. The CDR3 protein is CATGGLDNNEQFF. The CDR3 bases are TGTGCCACCGGGGGACTAGACAACAATGAGCAGTTCTTC.

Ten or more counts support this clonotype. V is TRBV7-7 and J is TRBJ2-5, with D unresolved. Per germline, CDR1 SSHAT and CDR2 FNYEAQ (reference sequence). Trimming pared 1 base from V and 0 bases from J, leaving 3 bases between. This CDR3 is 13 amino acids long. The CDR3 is CASSLVYQETQYF. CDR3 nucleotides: TGTGCCAGCAGCTTAGTGTACCAAGAGACCCAGTACTTC.

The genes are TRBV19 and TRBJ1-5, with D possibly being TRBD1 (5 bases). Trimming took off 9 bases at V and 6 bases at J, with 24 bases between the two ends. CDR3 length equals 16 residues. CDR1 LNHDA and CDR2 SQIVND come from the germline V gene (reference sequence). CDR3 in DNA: TGTGCCAGCAGACCCTCTGGGGCAGGAGAGCTTCAGCCCCAGCATTTT. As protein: CASRPSGAGELQPQHF.

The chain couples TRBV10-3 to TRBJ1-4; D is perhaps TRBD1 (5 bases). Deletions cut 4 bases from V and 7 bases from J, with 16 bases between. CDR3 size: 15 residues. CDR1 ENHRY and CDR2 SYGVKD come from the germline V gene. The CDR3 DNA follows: TGTGCCATCAGTGCCTCGGGGCCCCTAGGTGAAAAACTGTTTTTT. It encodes CAISASGPLGEKLFF.

This CDR3 is CASSDRAGATYEQYF. CDR3 sequence (DNA): TGTGCCAGCAGCGATCGGGCAGGGGCCACCTACGAGCAGTACTTC. The chain carries TRBV7-8 and TRBJ2-7, with D perhaps TRBD1 (6 bases). CDR3 size: 15 residues. Trimming cost V 5 bases and J 2 bases, with 16 bases left between them. Germline values: CDR1 SGHVS, CDR2 FQNEAQ.

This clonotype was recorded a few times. The CDR3, as DNA: TGTGCCAGCAGCTTAGTAGCCGATAATTCACCCCTCCACTTT. Amino acid sequence: CASSLVADNSPLHF. The V call is TRBV7-6, the J call TRBJ1-6; D call uncertain. V dropped 1 base and J dropped 5 bases, with 6 bases sitting between them. The CDR3 extends over 14 amino acids. Germline CDR1 is SGHVS and CDR2 is FNYEAQ. The full variable domain, rest sourced from reference TRBV7-6 and TRBJ1-6, is GAGVSQSPRYKVTKRGQDVALRCDPISGHVSLYWYRQALGQGPEFLTYFNYEAQQDKSGLPNDRFSAERPEGSISTLTIQRTEQRDSAMYRCASSLVADNSPLHFGNGTRLTVT.

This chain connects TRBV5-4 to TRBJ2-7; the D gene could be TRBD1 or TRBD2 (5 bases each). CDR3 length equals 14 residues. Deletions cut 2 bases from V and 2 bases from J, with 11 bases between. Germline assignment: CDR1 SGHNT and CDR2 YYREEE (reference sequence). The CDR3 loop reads CASSFTGTAYEQYF. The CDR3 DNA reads TGTGCCAGCAGCTTCACCGGGACCGCCTACGAGCAGTACTTC.

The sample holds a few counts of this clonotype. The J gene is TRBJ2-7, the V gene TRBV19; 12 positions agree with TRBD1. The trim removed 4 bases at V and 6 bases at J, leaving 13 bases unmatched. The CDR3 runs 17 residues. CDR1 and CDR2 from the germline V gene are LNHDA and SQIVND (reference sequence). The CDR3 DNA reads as TGTGCCAGTAGTACCGCCGGGACAGGGGGCCCTAGGGGCGAGCAGTACTTC. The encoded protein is CASSTAGTGGPRGEQYF. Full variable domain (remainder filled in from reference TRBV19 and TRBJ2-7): DGGITQSPKYLFRKEGQNVTLSCEQNLNHDAMYWYRQDPGQGLRLIYYSQIVNDFQKGDIAEGYSVSREKKESFPLTVTSAQKNPTAFYLCASSTAGTGGPRGEQYFGPGTRLTVT.

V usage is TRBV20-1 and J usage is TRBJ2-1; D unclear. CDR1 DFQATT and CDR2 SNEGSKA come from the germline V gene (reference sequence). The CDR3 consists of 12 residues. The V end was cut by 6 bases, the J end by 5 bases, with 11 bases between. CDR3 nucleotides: TGCAGTGCGGCGAACTGGGACAATGAGCAGTTCTTC. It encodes CSAANWDNEQFF.

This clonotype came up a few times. CDR3 region: CASRKSGTSGRGQFF. For the CDR3, the DNA is TGTGCCAGCAGGAAGAGCGGGACTAGCGGGAGAGGGCAGTTCTTC. V and J are TRBV6-2 or TRBV6-3 and TRBJ2-1, with 14 positions matching TRBD2. V lost 6 bases to trimming and J lost 12 bases; unmatched junction nucleotides: 10. CDR1 is MNHEY, CDR2 SVGEGT, per germline. The CDR3 length is 15 residues.

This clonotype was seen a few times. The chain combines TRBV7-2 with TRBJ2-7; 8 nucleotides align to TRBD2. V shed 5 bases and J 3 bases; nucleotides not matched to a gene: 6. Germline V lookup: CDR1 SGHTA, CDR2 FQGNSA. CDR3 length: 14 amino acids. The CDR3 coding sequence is TGTGCCAGCAGCAACCTACTAGCGGACTACGAGCAGTACTTC. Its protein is CASSNLLADYEQYF.

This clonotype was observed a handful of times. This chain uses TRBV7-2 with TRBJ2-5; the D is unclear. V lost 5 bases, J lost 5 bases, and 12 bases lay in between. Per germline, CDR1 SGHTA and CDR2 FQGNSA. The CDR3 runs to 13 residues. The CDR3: CASSPGRRETQYF. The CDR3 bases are TGTGCCAGCAGCCCGGGCCGTAGGGAGACCCAGTACTTC.

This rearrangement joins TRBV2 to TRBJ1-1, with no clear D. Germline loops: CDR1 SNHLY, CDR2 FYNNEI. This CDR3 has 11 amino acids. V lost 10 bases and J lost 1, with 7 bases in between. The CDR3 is CATEGNTEAFF. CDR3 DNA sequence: TGTGCCACCGAGGGGAACACTGAAGCTTTCTTT.

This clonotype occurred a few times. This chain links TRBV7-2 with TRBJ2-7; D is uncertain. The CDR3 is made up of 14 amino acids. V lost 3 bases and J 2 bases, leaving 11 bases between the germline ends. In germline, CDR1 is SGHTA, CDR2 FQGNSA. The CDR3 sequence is CASSFPDKTYEQYF. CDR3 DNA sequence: TGTGCCAGCAGCTTCCCCGACAAGACCTACGAGCAGTACTTC.

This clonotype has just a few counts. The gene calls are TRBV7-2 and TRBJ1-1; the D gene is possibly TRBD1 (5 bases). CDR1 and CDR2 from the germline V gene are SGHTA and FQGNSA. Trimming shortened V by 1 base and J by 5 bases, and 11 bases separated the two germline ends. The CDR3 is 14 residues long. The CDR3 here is CASSLGYWGTEAFF. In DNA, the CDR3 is TGTGCCAGCAGCTTAGGTTATTGGGGGACTGAAGCTTTCTTT.

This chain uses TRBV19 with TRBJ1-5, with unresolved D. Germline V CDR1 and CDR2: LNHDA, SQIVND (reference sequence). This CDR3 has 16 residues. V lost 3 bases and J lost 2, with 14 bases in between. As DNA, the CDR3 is TGTGCCAGTAGTATCCCGCAGTATATTGGCAATCAGCCCCAGCATTTT. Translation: CASSIPQYIGNQPQHF.

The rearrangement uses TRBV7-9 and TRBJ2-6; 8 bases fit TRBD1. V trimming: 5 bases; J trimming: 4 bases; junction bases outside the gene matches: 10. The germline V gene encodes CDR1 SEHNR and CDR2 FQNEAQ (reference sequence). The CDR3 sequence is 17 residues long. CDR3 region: CASSLTGGLRGANVLTF. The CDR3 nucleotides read TGTGCCAGCAGCCTTACAGGGGGGCTACGCGGGGCCAACGTCCTGACTTTC.

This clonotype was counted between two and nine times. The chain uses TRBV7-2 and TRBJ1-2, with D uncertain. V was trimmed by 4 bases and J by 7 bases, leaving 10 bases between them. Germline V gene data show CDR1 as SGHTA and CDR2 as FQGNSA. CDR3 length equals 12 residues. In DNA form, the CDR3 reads TGTGCCAGCAGCTCACGCTCGGTTGGCTACACCTTC. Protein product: CASSSRSVGYTF.

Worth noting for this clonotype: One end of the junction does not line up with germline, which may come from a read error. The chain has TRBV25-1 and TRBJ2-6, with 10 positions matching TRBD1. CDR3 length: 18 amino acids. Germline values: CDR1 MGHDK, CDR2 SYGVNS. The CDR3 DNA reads TGTGCCAGCAGTGAACTGGGACAGGGGAACTCTGGGGCCAACGCCCTGACTTTC. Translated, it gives CASSELGQGNSGANALTF. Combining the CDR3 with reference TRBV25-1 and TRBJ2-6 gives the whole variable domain EADIYQTPRYLVIGTGKKITLECSQTMGHDKMYWYQQDPGMELHLIHYSYGVNSTEKGDLSSESTVSRIRTEHFPLTLESARPSHTSQYLCASSELGQGNSGANALTFGAGSRLTVL.

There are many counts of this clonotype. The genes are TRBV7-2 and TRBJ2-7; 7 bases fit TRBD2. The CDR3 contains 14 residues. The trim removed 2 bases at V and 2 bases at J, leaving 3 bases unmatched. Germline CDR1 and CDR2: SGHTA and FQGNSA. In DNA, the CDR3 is TGTGCCAGCAGCTTAAGCGCGGGGGCCTACGAGCAGTACTTC. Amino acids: CASSLSAGAYEQYF. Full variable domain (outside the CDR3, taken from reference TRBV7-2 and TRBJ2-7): GAGVSQSPSNKVTEKGKDVELRCDPISGHTALYWYRQSLGQGLEFLIYFQGNSAPDKSGLPSDRFSAERTGGSVSTLTIQRTQQEDSAVYLCASSLSAGAYEQYFGPGTRLTVT.

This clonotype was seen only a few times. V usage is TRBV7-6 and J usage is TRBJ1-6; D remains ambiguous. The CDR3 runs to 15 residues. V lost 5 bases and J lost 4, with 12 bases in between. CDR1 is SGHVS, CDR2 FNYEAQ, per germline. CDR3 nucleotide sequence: TGTGCCAGCAGCCCCCGGACGGAATATAATTCACCCCTCCACTTT. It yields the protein CASSPRTEYNSPLHF.

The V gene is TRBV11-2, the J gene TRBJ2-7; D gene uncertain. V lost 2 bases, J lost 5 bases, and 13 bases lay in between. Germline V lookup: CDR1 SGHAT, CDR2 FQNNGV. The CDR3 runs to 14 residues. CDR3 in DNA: TGTGCCAGCAGCTTATTGGCTAGAACCCACGAGCAGTACTTC. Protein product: CASSLLARTHEQYF.